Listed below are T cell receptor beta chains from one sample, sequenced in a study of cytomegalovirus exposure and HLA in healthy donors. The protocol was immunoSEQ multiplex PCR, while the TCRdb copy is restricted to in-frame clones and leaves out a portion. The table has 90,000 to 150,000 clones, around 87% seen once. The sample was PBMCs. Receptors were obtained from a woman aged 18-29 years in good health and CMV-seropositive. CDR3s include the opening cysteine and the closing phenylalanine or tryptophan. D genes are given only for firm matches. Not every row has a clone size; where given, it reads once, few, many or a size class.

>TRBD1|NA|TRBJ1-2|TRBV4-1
TGCGCCAGCAGCGCCCGGGACAGGGAAAGCTACACCTTC
CASSARDRESYTF
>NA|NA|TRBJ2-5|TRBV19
TGTGCCAGTAGTATGTGGCGGGACCAAGAGACCCAGTACTTC
CASSMWRDQETQYF
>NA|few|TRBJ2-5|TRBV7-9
TGTGCCAGCAGCTTAGGAGGAGGGGGGGCGCGAGAGACCCAGTACTTC
CASSLGGGGARETQYF
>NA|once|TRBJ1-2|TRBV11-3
TGTGCCAGCAGCTCCTCCGACTCTTATGGCTACACCTTC
CASSSSDSYGYTF
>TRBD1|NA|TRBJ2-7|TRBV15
TGTGCCACCAGACAGGGGGCGGATGGGGAGCAGTACTTC
CATRQGADGEQYF
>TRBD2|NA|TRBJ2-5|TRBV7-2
TGTGCCAGCACTTTCGGTAGCGGGGGGAGAGAGACCCAGTACTTC
CASTFGSGGRETQYF
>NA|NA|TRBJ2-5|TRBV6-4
TGTGCCAGCAGTGTCGTTGGCGGAGAGACCCAGTACTTC
CASSVVGGETQYF
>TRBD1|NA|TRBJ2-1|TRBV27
TGTGCCAGCAGTCCGCGGGACAGGAAATACAATGAGCAGTTCTTC
CASSPRDRKYNEQFF
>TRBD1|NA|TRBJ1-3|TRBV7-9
TGTGCCAGCAGCTTGGCAGGGGGCCTGGACACCATATATTTT
CASSLAGGLDTIYF
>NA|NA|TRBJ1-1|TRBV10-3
TGTGCCATCATGGGGGGGAACACTGAAGCTTTCTTT
CAIMGGNTEAFF
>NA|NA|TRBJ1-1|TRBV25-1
TGTGCCAGCACCTCCTGGGGCGTAGACAGTGAAGCTTTCTTT
CASTSWGVDSEAFF
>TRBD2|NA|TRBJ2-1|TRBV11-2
TGTGCCAGCAGCTCCCACGGGAGGGGGGAGCAGTTCTTC
CASSSHGRGEQFF
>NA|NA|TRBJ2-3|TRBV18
TGTGCCAGCTCCCGGTGGGGGCCGGGCAGAACAGATACGCAGTATTTT
CASSRWGPGRTDTQYF
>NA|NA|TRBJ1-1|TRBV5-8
TGTGCCAGCAGCTTGGTCAGGGGGAACACTGAAGCTTTCTTT
CASSLVRGNTEAFF
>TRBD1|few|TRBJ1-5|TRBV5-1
TGCGCCAGCAGGACCGGGACAGGGAGCAATCAGCCCCAGCATTTT
CASRTGTGSNQPQHF
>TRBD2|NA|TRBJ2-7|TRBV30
TGTGCCTCCTCCCCTGGGAACGGGAGGGCAACCGAGCAGTACTTC
CASSPGNGRATEQYF
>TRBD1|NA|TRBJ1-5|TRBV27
TGTGCCAGCAGTTTAGGGGACAGCCGCAATCAGCCCCAGCATTTT
CASSLGDSRNQPQHF
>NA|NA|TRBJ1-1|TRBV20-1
TGCAGTGCTAGAGGAGACACTGAAGCTTTCTTT
CSARGDTEAFF
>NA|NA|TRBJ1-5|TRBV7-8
TGTGCCAGCAGCCCGGGGACGGGAGACTATAGCAATCAGCCCCAGCATTTT
CASSPGTGDYSNQPQHF
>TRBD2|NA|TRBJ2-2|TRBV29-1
TGCAGTAAAGGACTAGCGGGAGTTGTGCCGGGCGGGGAGCTGTTTTTT
CSKGLAGVVPGGELFF
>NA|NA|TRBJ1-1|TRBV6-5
TGTGCCAGCAGTTCCAGGGTAGCCACTGAAGCTTTCTTT
CASSSRVATEAFF
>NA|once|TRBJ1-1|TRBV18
TGTGCCAGCTCGCCGGACCAGGGGAACACTGAAGCTTTCTTT
CASSPDQGNTEAFF
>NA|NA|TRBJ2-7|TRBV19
TGTGCCAGTAGTATAGCTGGAGAACACTACGAGCAGTACTTC
CASSIAGEHYEQYF
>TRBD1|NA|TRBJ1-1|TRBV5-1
TGCGCCAGCAGCTTTCGGGGACAGGGGATCACTGAAGCTTTCTTT
CASSFRGQGITEAFF
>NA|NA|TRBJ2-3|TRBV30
TGTGCCTGGAGTGTGACACCGACAGATACGCAGTATTTT
CAWSVTPTDTQYF
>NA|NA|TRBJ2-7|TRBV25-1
TGTGCCAGCAGTTTAGCGAGTAGCTCCTACGAGCAGTACTTC
CASSLASSSYEQYF
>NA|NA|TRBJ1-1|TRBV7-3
TGTGCCAGCAGCTCAGGGGCTGGTATGAACACTGAAGCTTTCTTT
CASSSGAGMNTEAFF
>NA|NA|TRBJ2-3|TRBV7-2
TGTGCCAGCAGCTTAGCCCCCCCTTCGGGTGGCACAGATACGCAGTATTTT
CASSLAPPSGGTDTQYF
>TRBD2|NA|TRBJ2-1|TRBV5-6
TGTGCCAGCAGCCGACTAGCGACGGTCTACAATGAGCAGTTCTTC
CASSRLATVYNEQFF
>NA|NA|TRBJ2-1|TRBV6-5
TGTGCCAGCAGCCCTGGTCGAGGTGCGGAGCAGTTCTTC
CASSPGRGAEQFF
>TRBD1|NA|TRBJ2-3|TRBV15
TGTGCCACCAGTATTCCCGGGACAGGGTCGCCGGATACGCAGTATTTT
CATSIPGTGSPDTQYF
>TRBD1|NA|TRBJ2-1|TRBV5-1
TGCGCCAGCAGCTTGGTTGGGACAGGGGACTACAATGAGCAGTTCTTC
CASSLVGTGDYNEQFF
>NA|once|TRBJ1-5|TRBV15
TGTGCCACCAGCAGATTGGAGGATAATCAGCCCCAGCATTTT
CATSRLEDNQPQHF
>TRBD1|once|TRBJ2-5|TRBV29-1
TGCAGCGTGGCGACAGGGTATGGGGAGACCCAGTACTTC
CSVATGYGETQYF
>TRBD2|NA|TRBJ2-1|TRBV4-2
TGTGCCAGCAGCCGAAGCACTAGCGGGCCCTACAATGAGCAGTTCTTC
CASSRSTSGPYNEQFF
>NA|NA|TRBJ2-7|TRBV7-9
TGTGCCAGCAGCTCGGGGTTGGGACAAAACTACGAGCAGTACTTC
CASSSGLGQNYEQYF
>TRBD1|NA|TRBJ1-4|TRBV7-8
TGTGCCAGCAGCCTGAGGGACAGCTCTGAAAAACTGTTTTTT
CASSLRDSSEKLFF
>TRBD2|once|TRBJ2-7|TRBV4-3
TGCGCCAGCAGCCAACTAGCGGGAGATGGCTACGAGCAGTACTTC
CASSQLAGDGYEQYF
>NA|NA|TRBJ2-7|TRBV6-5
TGTGCCAGCAGTCCAAGGGGCAGAGACTACGAGCAGTACTTC
CASSPRGRDYEQYF
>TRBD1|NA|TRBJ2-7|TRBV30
TGTGCCTGGAGGAAGACAGGGGGTTCCTACGAGCAGTACTTC
CAWRKTGGSYEQYF
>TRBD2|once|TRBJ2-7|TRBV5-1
TGCGCCAGCAGCCCACTAGCGGGGGGCCTCCTCTACGAGCAGTACTTC
CASSPLAGGLLYEQYF
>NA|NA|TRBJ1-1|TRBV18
TGTGCCAGCTCACTAAAACAGTCGAACACTGAAGCTTTCTTT
CASSLKQSNTEAFF
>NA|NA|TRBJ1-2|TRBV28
TGTGCCAGCAGTTTAATAGCAGGGAACTATGGCTACACCTTC
CASSLIAGNYGYTF
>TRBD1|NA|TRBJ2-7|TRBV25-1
TGTGCCAGCAGTGAATACGGGACAGGGGGCCTCGAGCAGTACTTC
CASSEYGTGGLEQYF
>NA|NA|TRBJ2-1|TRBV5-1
TGCGCCAGCAGCTTGGAGCCTGGACTACCAAACAATGAGCAGTTCTTC
CASSLEPGLPNNEQFF
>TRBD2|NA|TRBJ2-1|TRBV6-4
TGTGCCAGCAGTGGACTAGCGGGAGGCAATGAGCAGTTCTTC
CASSGLAGGNEQFF
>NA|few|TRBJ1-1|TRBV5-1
TGCGCCAGCTCGACAGGTGGGAACACTGAAGCTTTCTTT
CASSTGGNTEAFF
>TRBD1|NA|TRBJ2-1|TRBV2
TGTGCCAGCAGTGGGGACAGGGAATCCGCGCAGTTCTTC
CASSGDRESAQFF
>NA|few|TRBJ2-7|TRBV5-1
TGCGCCAGCAGCTTGGTCAGCTCCTACGAGCAGTACTTC
CASSLVSSYEQYF
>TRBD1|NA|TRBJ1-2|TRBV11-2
TGTGCCAGCAGCACCCCCGGGACAGGGTTGATTGGCTACACCTTC
CASSTPGTGLIGYTF
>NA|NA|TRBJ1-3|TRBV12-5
TGTGCTAGTGGTCCACTGGACAGCTCTGGAAACACCATATATTTT
CASGPLDSSGNTIYF